This T cell receptor beta chain comes out of a study of blood T cell repertoires in COVID-19. The CDR3 loop spans 13 amino acids. V shed 5 bases and J shed 11 bases, with 18 bases lying between them. Germline loops: CDR1 LGHNT, CDR2 FRNRAP. Using immunoSEQ multiplex PCR, the repertoire was profiled, and TCRdb retains in-frame clones only, with some absent. The sample lists some 350,000 clones; more than 75% were seen once. The sequence came from a woman aged 18-29 years who had recovered from COVID-19. The material sequenced was peripheral blood. This rearrangement joins TRBV12-5 to TRBJ1-1, with unresolved D. CDR3 in amino acids: CASGPGPPTEAFF. As DNA, the CDR3 is TGTGCTAGTGGTCCCGGTCCACCTACGGAGGCTTTCTTT.